This entry describes one TCR beta chain. TCRdb's table, derived via immunoSEQ multiplex PCR, lists solely in-frame clones and lacks some. The sample lists 120,000 or so clones; roughly 90% were seen once. The sample originates from a study of blood T cell repertoires in COVID-19. From germline, CDR1 is GTSNPN and CDR2 SVGIG (reference sequence). This CDR3 is 16 amino acids long. The trim removed 4 bases at V and 8 bases at J, leaving 16 bases unmatched. Sequencing used peripheral blood. The sequence was obtained from a man in his fifties or sixties with acute or convalescent COVID-19. The chain links TRBV30 to TRBJ1-2; 10 bases are a match to TRBD1. DNA of the CDR3: TGTGCCTGGACCGGAGAGACAGGGGGCGCCGGGGGAGGCTACACCTTC. Amino acid sequence: CAWTGETGGAGGGYTF.